A selection of T cell receptor beta chains follows, all from one sample in a study of T cell responses to AZD1222 COVID-19 vaccine. The protocol was immunoSEQ multiplex PCR, while the TCRdb copy is restricted to in-frame clones and leaves out a portion. The sample holds just over 60,000 clones, around three quarters seen once. The source was peripheral blood, collected on day 0 of AZD1222 vaccination. These receptor sequences come from an adult in good health. CDR3s include the opening cysteine and the closing phenylalanine or tryptophan. Each record gives: CDR3 length, D gene, clone size, J gene, V gene, CDR3 protein, CDR3 DNA. D genes are given only for firm matches. Not every row has a clone size; where given, it reads once, few, many or a size class.

14 | NA | NA | TRBJ1-5 | TRBV2 | CASSAGLVNQPQHF | TGTGCCAGCAGTGCTGGACTCGTCAATCAGCCCCAGCATTTT
17 | NA | NA | TRBJ1-5 | TRBV4-1 | CASSQEGGAGSNQPQHF | TGCGCCAGCAGCCAAGAGGGTGGGGCAGGGAGCAATCAGCCCCAGCATTTT
14 | NA | NA | TRBJ1-1 | TRBV4-3 | CASSQEGRDTEAFF | TGCGCCAGCAGCCAAGAGGGGAGGGACACTGAAGCTTTCTTT
17 | NA | NA | TRBJ1-1 | TRBV28 | CASSLSRSAHLNTEAFF | TGTGCCAGCAGTTTATCCCGGTCGGCCCATCTGAACACTGAAGCTTTCTTT
14 | TRBD1 | NA | TRBJ2-1 | TRBV10-3 | CAITGQGIYNEQFF | TGTGCCATCACCGGACAGGGCATATACAATGAGCAGTTCTTC
15 | TRBD1 | NA | TRBJ2-7 | TRBV5-1 | CASRSGTGGVHEQYF | TGCGCCAGCAGGTCCGGGACAGGGGGTGTCCACGAGCAGTACTTC
16 | TRBD2 | few | TRBJ2-5 | TRBV5-6 | CASSLRGGEYQETQYF | TGTGCCAGCAGCTTGCGCGGGGGGGAGTACCAAGAGACCCAGTACTTC
15 | NA | NA | TRBJ2-3 | TRBV18 | CASSPPGEGTDTQYF | TGTGCCAGCTCACCACCCGGGGAGGGCACAGATACGCAGTATTTT
15 | NA | NA | TRBJ2-6 | TRBV2 | CASIPGLSGANVLTF | TGTGCCAGCATCCCTGGGCTCTCTGGGGCCAACGTCCTGACTTTC
12 | NA | NA | TRBJ2-5 | TRBV7-2 | CASGSEQETQYF | TGTGCCAGCGGGTCAGAACAAGAGACCCAGTACTTC
15 | NA | once | TRBJ2-3 | TRBV4-3 | CASSYGTQSTDTQYF | TGCGCCAGCAGTTACGGGACGCAGAGCACAGATACGCAGTATTTT
13 | NA | NA | TRBJ2-3 | TRBV19 | CASSPGLTDTQYF | TGTGCCAGTAGTCCGGGACTCACAGATACGCAGTATTTT
16 | NA | NA | TRBJ2-7 | TRBV15 | CATSRGQSGASYEQYF | TGTGCCACCAGCAGAGGTCAGTCTGGGGCCTCCTACGAGCAGTACTTC
15 | NA | NA | TRBJ2-1 | TRBV10-3 | CAISESRTYPDEQFF | TGTGCCATCAGTGAGTCGCGCACATACCCGGATGAGCAGTTCTTC
12 | NA | NA | TRBJ1-2 | TRBV5-6 | CASSLRGSGYTF | TGTGCCAGCAGCTTGCGGGGGAGTGGCTACACCTTC
15 | TRBD2 | NA | TRBJ2-1 | TRBV6-6 | CASRRSGNKQNEQFF | TGTGCCAGCAGAAGGAGCGGGAATAAACAGAATGAGCAGTTCTTC
14 | NA | NA | TRBJ1-2 | TRBV19 | CASSIDLRDHGYTF | TGTGCCAGTAGTATAGATCTCAGGGACCATGGCTACACCTTC
12 | NA | few | TRBJ2-3 | TRBV30 | CAWTGDTDTQYF | TGTGCCTGGACGGGGGACACAGATACGCAGTATTTT
14 | NA | NA | TRBJ1-1 | TRBV5-1 | CASSLERGNTEAFF | TGCGCCAGCAGCTTGGAAAGGGGGAACACTGAAGCTTTCTTT
16 | NA | once | TRBJ1-6 | TRBV6-1 | CASSEGGFLFSSPLHF | TGTGCCAGCAGTGAGGGAGGCTTTCTTTTTAGTTCACCCCTCCACTTT